This TCR beta chain was observed in a study of chronic HIV infection and antiretroviral therapy. This clonotype was recorded a few times. V was clipped by 7 bases and J by 6 bases; unmatched bases: 7. The CDR3 runs 14 residues. Germline CDR1 WSHSY, CDR2 SAAADI. TCRdb reprocessed the 5' RACE reads with MiXCR, giving one entry per CDR3 protein. Of 40,000 to 50,000 distinct CDR3 sequences listed, approximately 20% were seen once; the top ten hold 2.8%. The material sequenced was peripheral blood. The chain employs TRBV10-2 and TRBJ2-3; 10 bases match TRBD2. The TCR sequence derives from an adult who had HIV and had not received antiretroviral therapy, or was an uninfected healthy control (not recorded which). The CDR3 DNA is TGCGCCAGCACCTCTAGCGGGAGAACGGATACGCAGTATTTT. Protein sequence: CASTSSGRTDTQYF.